This TCR beta chain was recorded in a study of T cell responses to AZD1222 COVID-19 vaccine. Overall study results and limits: The repertoires were collected only after the peak T cell response. The CD4 TCRs associated with vaccination extended across spike and predominated at 160-218 and 743-854. Spike-specific TCR depth and breadth grew after two AZD1222 doses. Close to half of all spike-specific TCRs reportedly target regions of the variants that are unmutated.

V lost 5 bases to trimming and J lost 9 bases; unmatched junction nucleotides: 4. Germline CDR1 SEHNR, CDR2 FQNEAQ (reference sequence). The CDR3 runs 11 residues. Clones were sequenced by immunoSEQ multiplex PCR, and TCRdb holds only the in-frame ones, with some missing. The table includes 95,000 to 150,000 clones, around 82% detected once. In the case of this clone: As yet, its antigen is unknown.

The source of this sequence is an adult in good health. The specimen was peripheral blood, collected on day 0 of AZD1222 vaccination. The J gene is TRBJ2-7, the V gene TRBV7-9; 7 nucleotides match TRBD2. CDR3 protein: CASSPGGTQYF. The CDR3 coding sequence is TGTGCCAGCAGCCCCGGGGGGACGCAGTACTTC.